This TCR beta chain was captured in a study of T cell changes during pregnancy in multiple sclerosis (dated by TCRdb to the late 2010s). Some background on the complete study: The study examined how the T cell repertoire changed over the course of pregnancy in women with multiple sclerosis.

Counted from cysteine to phenylalanine, this CDR3 has 12 amino acids. Only the CDR3 part of the read is kept: 36 bases, read in frame from the first base. Sequences SQVTM (CDR1) and ANQGSEA (CDR2) are obtained from the germline V gene. V gives up 3 bases and J gives up 10 bases, and the segment between their germline ends measures 15 bases. A note on this clone: Its antigen is not yet known. The sample holds no much larger clone one base away, and base qualities are not on file.

The library was produced with the immunoSEQ multiplex PCR assay. As stored in TCRdb, this immuneACCESS dataset retains in-frame rearrangements with V and J assigned. A fraction of the clones does not appear; measured against another copy, unresolved V genes explain less than half of the discrepancy, and the remainder lacks a known reason. This sample gives more than 30,000 clones in total; 90% of them show up just once. Of the sample, roughly 0.52% falls within the top ten clones. The sequences come from CD4+ T cells from peripheral blood mononuclear cells, collected in the third trimester of pregnancy. Recombination linked TRBV29-1 to TRBJ1-1; TRBD1 is a weak D gene call, 6 bases matching. The origin of this receptor is a female donor in good health, enrolled as a control in a pregnancy study. The CDR3 corresponds to CSVDGTPSGAFF. In nucleotide form, the sequence is TGCAGCGTTGATGGGACACCCTCCGGAGCTTTCTTT.